A selection of T cell receptor beta chains follows, all from one sample in a study of T cell responses to AZD1222 COVID-19 vaccine. Profiling relied on immunoSEQ multiplex PCR, and the TCRdb table lists in-frame clones only, not all of them. This table has 130,000 or so clones, more than 80% appearing once. The material was peripheral blood, obtained on day 0 of MenACWY control vaccination. These receptors all come from an adult in good health. Each CDR3 is given with its conserved first and last residue. The order of the fields is clone size, J gene, D gene, V gene, CDR3 DNA, CDR3 protein. D genes are given only for firm matches. Some rows mark clone size as missing; the rest say once, few, many or name a class of expanded clone.

abundance: .
j_gene: TRBJ2-5
d_gene: .
v_gene: TRBV25-1
CDR3nt: TGTGCCAGCAGTGAAGGCAGGGAAGGGGAGACCCAGTACTTC
CDR3aa: CASSEGREGETQYF

abundance: .
j_gene: TRBJ2-3
d_gene: .
v_gene: TRBV6-6
CDR3nt: TGTGCCAGTAACGTACAGGGAGGATGGACAGATACGCAGTATTTT
CDR3aa: CASNVQGGWTDTQYF

abundance: .
j_gene: TRBJ1-5
d_gene: TRBD1
v_gene: TRBV28
CDR3nt: TGTGCCAGCAGTTTGAGCCCCGGACAGGGACAAGGCAATCAGCCCCAGCATTTT
CDR3aa: CASSLSPGQGQGNQPQHF

abundance: .
j_gene: TRBJ1-5
d_gene: TRBD1
v_gene: TRBV9
CDR3nt: TGTGCCAGCAGCGTAGGTGAGGGGGCCCTCAATCAGCCCCAGCATTTT
CDR3aa: CASSVGEGALNQPQHF

abundance: .
j_gene: TRBJ1-1
d_gene: .
v_gene: TRBV6-5
CDR3nt: TGTGCCAGCAGTCCACGTCAGATTTCGAACACTGAAGCTTTCTTT
CDR3aa: CASSPRQISNTEAFF

abundance: .
j_gene: TRBJ1-1
d_gene: .
v_gene: TRBV6-5
CDR3nt: TGTGCCAGCAGTATGAAGGGATTCGCTGAAGCTTTCTTT
CDR3aa: CASSMKGFAEAFF

abundance: .
j_gene: TRBJ1-3
d_gene: TRBD1
v_gene: TRBV5-1
CDR3nt: TGCGCCAGCAGCCTATCAACAGGGGCTTATGAAAACACCATATATTTT
CDR3aa: CASSLSTGAYENTIYF

abundance: .
j_gene: TRBJ2-1
d_gene: TRBD2
v_gene: TRBV7-2
CDR3nt: TGTGCCAGCAGCTTAAGCGGGGGGGGTGGAGAGCAGTTCTTC
CDR3aa: CASSLSGGGGEQFF

abundance: .
j_gene: TRBJ1-5
d_gene: .
v_gene: TRBV19
CDR3nt: TGTGCCAGTAGTATAAACGGAGCGAAGGACCAGCCCCAGCATTTT
CDR3aa: CASSINGAKDQPQHF

abundance: .
j_gene: TRBJ2-2
d_gene: TRBD1
v_gene: TRBV19
CDR3nt: TGTGCCAGTAGTGCCGGGACAGGGAACACCGGGGAGCTGTTTTTT
CDR3aa: CASSAGTGNTGELFF

abundance: .
j_gene: TRBJ2-2
d_gene: TRBD2
v_gene: TRBV27
CDR3nt: TGTGCCAGCAGTTCGTCCGGGGGGGACGGGGAGCTGTTTTTT
CDR3aa: CASSSSGGDGELFF

abundance: .
j_gene: TRBJ2-2
d_gene: .
v_gene: TRBV5-5
CDR3nt: TGTGCCAGCATAGTGGGTAGTGCCGGGGAGCTGTTTTTT
CDR3aa: CASIVGSAGELFF

abundance: .
j_gene: TRBJ2-1
d_gene: TRBD2
v_gene: TRBV3-1/TRBV3-2
CDR3nt: TGTGCCAGCAGCCAAGGAGGAGCGGGAGGGAGCTACAATGAGCAGTTCTTC
CDR3aa: CASSQGGAGGSYNEQFF

abundance: once
j_gene: TRBJ1-6
d_gene: .
v_gene: TRBV6-5
CDR3nt: TGTGCCAGCAGTTCGACCATGGATTGGGGGATCAAGACCCTCCACTTT
CDR3aa: CASSSTMDWGIKTLHF